This T cell receptor (beta chain) comes out of a study of blood T cell repertoires in COVID-19 (dated by TCRdb to about 2020). With respect to the entire study: Samples from collaborators originated in the United States, Italy and Spain and spanned both the acute and convalescent phases of COVID-19. The material from the prospective study consisted of cDNA or gDNA derived from T cells, B-cell-depleted T cells, or PBMCs. Nearly every sample came with metadata listing a de-identified subject ID, COVID-19 status, age in years and sex. The samples were drawn from the first 160 participants of the ongoing ImmuneRACE study and from under 1,500 subjects provided by 6 global collaborators. The repertoires were released in a freely available public database meant as a resource for research on the immune response to SARS-CoV-2. The dataset comprised deeply sampled blood TCRbeta repertoires from subjects exposed to, actively infected with, or recovered from COVID-19. Where available, HLA class I and class II types were obtained from metadata supplied by the sample provider rather than from assay-based typing.

Comments on this clone: The antigen it binds to is not known. Per-nucleotide qualities are absent, and no much larger clonotype sits a single base away.

The collaborating institutions used their own protocols to collect whole blood in K2EDTA tubes. For TCRbeta analysis, collaborators shipped samples as frozen whole blood, isolated PBMCs, or DNA extracted from either of those sample types. Here is what the overall study found, with its caveats: The quantity of clinical and demographic metadata differed by source and by participant and was supplied without curation.

Counted from cysteine to phenylalanine, this CDR3 has 14 amino acids. The only DNA kept is the CDR3, 42 bases in frame from the first base. The germline V gene gives CDR1 as SGHRS and CDR2 as YFSETQ. Cut back by 0 bases and 1 base, the V and J ends lie 7 bases apart. TCRbeta CDR3 regions were amplified from genomic DNA using the immunoSEQ Assay, a bias-controlled multiplex PCR. As for the authors' bioinformatics: Within the assay, amplification of reference gene primers was used to estimate how many nucleated cells each sample contained. To quantify the absolute abundance of each unique TCRbeta CDR3 rearrangement, sequence reads were collapsed and filtered. Productive Simpson clonality was computed per sample as the square root of Simpson's diversity index over productive rearrangements. Entries here come from immuneACCESS through TCRdb and include only in-frame sequences with V and J called. Some clones fail to appear in such tables; in the studies checked, an unresolved V gene covers under half of the shortfall, and the cause of the remainder is unknown. Clone size and the V and J calls come from that table; the DNA yielded D and trimming. In all, the sample holds more than 70,000 clones, and roughly nine tenths of those were seen once. Of the sample, 8% to 9.5% is held by the ten largest clones.

The sequence joins TRBV5-1 to TRBJ1-1; no D gene can be assigned with confidence. The TCR was taken from a man between 50 and 59 years old with acute or convalescent COVID-19. The source material was peripheral blood. The nucleotides read TGCGCCAGCAGCTTGGCCCCAGAGAACACTGAAGCTTTCTTT. It encodes CASSLAPENTEAFF. With all but the CDR3 taken from the reference TRBV5-1 and TRBJ1-1 genes, the full variable domain is: KAGVTQTPRYLIKTRGQQVTLSCSPISGHRSVSWYQQTPGQGLQFLFEYFSETQRNKGNFPGRFSGRQFSNSRSEMNVSTLELGDSALYLCASSLAPENTEAFFGQGTRLTVV.